The 9 T cell receptor beta chains listed next were all sequenced from one sample in a study of cytomegalovirus exposure and HLA in healthy donors. 60 Vbeta and 13 Jbeta primers were used in PCR. Clones were read by immunoSEQ multiplex PCR, and TCRdb kept only the in-frame ones, dropping some. The data contain over 100,000 clones, more than 55% of them singletons. The sample comprised PBMCs. The receptors stem from a man between 18 and 29 years old in good health and CMV-seronegative.

This clone appeared once. This rearrangement joins TRBV4-1 to TRBJ2-3, with TRBD1 identical over 11 bases. Germline lookup yields CDR1 MGHRA and CDR2 YSYEKL. The CDR3 is 20 residues long. With V trimmed by 1 base and J by 5 bases, 17 bases remained unmatched. The CDR3 DNA reads TGCGCCAGCAGCCAAGTCCTAGGGGGCGGCGGACAGGGGGCTGGAGATACGCAGTATTTT. Its protein product is CASSQVLGGGGQGAGDTQYF.

The rearrangement joins TRBV7-2 to TRBJ2-2; D is ambiguous. The CDR3 is 11 residues long. CDR1 is SGHTA and CDR2 is FQGNSA in the germline V gene. With 2 bases removed from V and 7 bases from J, the gap between germline ends came to 2 bases. CDR3 in DNA: TGTGCCAGCAGCTTACACGGGGAGCTGTTTTTT. Amino acids: CASSLHGELFF.

This sequence joins TRBV11-2 and TRBJ1-2; D unresolved. CDR1 and CDR2 from the germline V gene are SGHAT and FQNNGV. The CDR3 spans 12 residues. The V end was cut by 2 bases, the J end by 8 bases, with 9 bases between. The CDR3: CASSLLGGGYTF. The CDR3 DNA reads as TGTGCCAGCAGCTTACTGGGAGGAGGCTACACCTTC.

This clone was observed a single time. The rearrangement uses TRBV25-1 and TRBJ2-7; weak D call: TRBD1 (5 bases). V was trimmed by 6 bases and J by 3 bases, leaving 12 bases between them. Germline CDR1 and CDR2: MGHDK and SYGVNS. There are 13 residues in the CDR3. CDR3 DNA: TGTGCCAGCAGGTTGGGGCCATACTACGAGCAGTACTTC. Amino acid sequence: CASRLGPYYEQYF.

CDR3 sequence reads: CASSLEQEKREETQYF. CDR3 in DNA: TGCGCCAGCAGCTTGGAACAGGAAAAGCGAGAGGAGACCCAGTACTTC. V and J are TRBV5-1 and TRBJ2-5, with D possibly TRBD1 on 5 matching bases. The ends were cut back, 0 bases at V and 5 bases at J, with 17 bases in the middle. Germline V lookup: CDR1 SGHRS, CDR2 YFSETQ. The CDR3 length is 16 residues.

The V call is TRBV11-2, the J call TRBJ2-3; 8 positions agree with TRBD2. Germline assignment: CDR1 SGHAT and CDR2 FQNNGV. The CDR3 consists of 16 residues. J gave up 4 bases and V 2 bases, and 8 bases lay outside the gene matches. The CDR3 DNA is TGTGCCAGCAGCTTAAGACCGGGGGGGCCGGCAGATACGCAGTATTTT. It is translated as CASSLRPGGPADTQYF.

This sequence joins TRBV5-1 and TRBJ2-1; a possible D gene is TRBD2 (5 bases). Between the trimmed V and J ends, which lost 4 bases and 7 bases, there was a span of 15 bases. Germline-derived CDR1 and CDR2 are SGHRS and YFSETQ. This CDR3 region has 14 residues. The CDR3 sequence is CASSAGSTGNEQFF. The CDR3 coding sequence is TGCGCCAGCAGCGCCGGGTCGACGGGGAATGAGCAGTTCTTC.

This clone came up once. The J gene is TRBJ2-7, the V gene TRBV29-1; a possible D gene is TRBD2 (5 bases). The length of the CDR3 is 13 residues. Germline assignment: CDR1 SQVTM and CDR2 ANQGSEA. The V gene lost 7 bases and the J gene lost 6 bases, with 19 bases spanning the gap. The CDR3 loop is CSAGQKDYSEQYF. The CDR3 DNA follows: TGCAGCGCTGGTCAGAAAGACTACTCCGAGCAGTACTTC.

As regards this clone: Other DNA variants within this sample encode the same CDR3. This chain links TRBV27 with TRBJ1-5; TRBD1 might be the D (5 bases). Per the germline V gene, CDR1 is MNHEY and CDR2 is SMNVEV (reference sequence). V was cut by 5 bases and J by 6 bases, with 8 bases left in between. The CDR3 consists of 12 residues. CDR3 protein: CASSPTGQPQHF. CDR3 coding DNA: TGTGCCAGCAGTCCCACAGGTCAGCCCCAGCATTTT.